What follows are 11 T cell receptor beta chains derived from one specimen sequenced in a study of blood T cell repertoires in COVID-19. Libraries were prepared by immunoSEQ multiplex PCR; TCRdb keeps only in-frame clonotypes and omits some of them. The profile shows more than 250,000 clones, about 87% of them singletons. The sequencing sample was made of peripheral blood. All receptors come from a woman aged 45-65 years with COVID-19, enrolled during active disease.

This clone was counted only a few times. The rearrangement joins TRBV5-1 to TRBJ2-5; 12 bases match TRBD2. CDR1 is SGHRS, CDR2 YFSETQ, per germline. The CDR3 contains 15 residues. The junction had 2 bases not matched to a gene; V was cut back by 1 base and J by 4 bases. CDR3: CASSLPSGRAETQYF. The CDR3 bases are TGCGCCAGCAGCTTGCCTAGCGGGAGGGCAGAGACCCAGTACTTC.

The chain combines TRBV6-1 with TRBJ2-3; the match to TRBD2 covers 11 bases. Germline V gives CDR1 MNHNS, CDR2 SASEGT. The CDR3 totals 16 residues. V lost 4 bases to trimming and J lost 3 bases; unmatched junction nucleotides: 6. CDR3 amino acids: CASSALAGVRTDTQYF. Written as DNA, the CDR3 is TGTGCCAGCAGTGCACTAGCGGGAGTGCGGACAGATACGCAGTATTTT.

The rearrangement links TRBV24-1 to TRBJ1-2, with 8 nucleotides matching TRBD1. Germline assignment: CDR1 KGHDR and CDR2 SFDVKD. V lost 4 bases to trimming and J lost 4 bases; unmatched junction nucleotides: 7. The CDR3 has 15 residues. CDR3 amino acids: CATSDVGQGIYGYTF. The CDR3 DNA reads as TGTGCCACCAGTGACGTCGGACAGGGAATCTATGGCTACACCTTC.

This clone came up once. The chain combines TRBV27 with TRBJ2-3; 8 positions agree with TRBD1. V trimming: 6 bases; J trimming: 1 base; junction bases outside the gene matches: 9. Germline V gene sequence: CDR1 MNHEY, CDR2 SMNVEV (reference sequence). The CDR3 is 16 amino acids. The CDR3 reads CASSPDRGWGTDTQYF. The CDR3 bases are TGTGCCAGCAGCCCCGACAGGGGTTGGGGCACAGATACGCAGTATTTT.

The chain links TRBV6-6 to TRBJ1-3; 9 bases line up with TRBD1. The germline CDR1 and CDR2 sequences are MNHNY and SVGAGI (reference sequence). Trimming took 5 bases from V and 2 from J; bases not matched to a gene: 4. CDR3 length: 15 amino acids. This CDR3 is CASSRTGVTGNTIYF. CDR3 DNA sequence: TGTGCCAGCAGTAGGACAGGGGTCACTGGAAACACCATATATTTT.

The chain couples TRBV6-5 to TRBJ2-7; D is possibly TRBD1 (6 bases). V was cut by 8 bases and J by 1 base, with 12 bases left in between. CDR1 MNHEY and CDR2 SVGAGI come from the germline V gene. The CDR3 spans 13 residues. In nucleotides, the CDR3 is TGTGCCAGCCAAAGGGGGAGTTCCTACGAGCAGTACTTC. This gives the protein CASQRGSSYEQYF.

The J gene is TRBJ2-3, the V gene TRBV24-1, with TRBD2 matching 8 bases. After removal of 4 bases from V and 0 bases from J, the junction contained 8 bases not matched to a gene. This CDR3 has 17 amino acids. The germline V gene has CDR1 KGHDR and CDR2 SFDVKD. CDR3 DNA sequence: TGTGCCACCAGTGAAGGAGTAGCGGGACATAGCACAGATACGCAGTATTTT. Amino acid sequence: CATSEGVAGHSTDTQYF.

The chain is built from TRBV6-5 and TRBJ1-3; weak D call: TRBD1 (6 bases). Germline V gene sequence: CDR1 MNHEY, CDR2 SVGAGI. The CDR3 consists of 13 residues. V was cut by 7 bases and J by 1 base, with 8 bases left in between. The CDR3 region is CASNDRSGNTIYF. CDR3 nucleotide sequence: TGTGCCAGCAACGACAGGTCTGGAAACACCATATATTTT.

V and J are TRBV11-2 and TRBJ2-2; possible D gene TRBD1, 6 bases. The germline V gene has CDR1 SGHAT and CDR2 FQNNGV. CDR3 length: 14 amino acids. V was cut by 6 bases and J by 3 bases, with 11 bases left in between. This CDR3 reads CASRTTGYTGELFF. In DNA form, the CDR3 reads TGTGCCAGCAGAACTACAGGGTACACCGGGGAGCTGTTTTTT.

This chain's CDR3 is CASSLAGGPVDTQYF. The CDR3 DNA is TGTGCCAGCAGCTTAGCGGGAGGGCCGGTAGATACGCAGTATTTT. The chain employs TRBV6-5 and TRBJ2-3, with 11 bases matching TRBD2. V dropped 6 bases and J dropped 5; count of bases not matched to a gene: 7. CDR3 size: 15 residues. Germline V gene lookup returns CDR1 MNHEY and CDR2 SVGAGI.

The genes are TRBV18 and TRBJ2-7; 7 bases align to TRBD1. V trimming: 3 bases; J trimming: 3 bases; junction bases outside the gene matches: 8. This CDR3 is 15 amino acids long. Germline loops: CDR1 KGHSH, CDR2 LQKENI. The DNA of the CDR3 is TGTGCCAGCTCACCCTCCCGGGACAGAGACTACGAGCAGTACTTC. As protein: CASSPSRDRDYEQYF.